The 11 T cell receptor beta chains below come from one sample, sequenced in a study of cytomegalovirus exposure and HLA in healthy donors. Repertoires were generated with immunoSEQ multiplex PCR, while TCRdb's copy carries only in-frame clones and drops some. The sample holds 71,000 or so clones, over 85% seen once. Input material: PBMCs. These receptors were collected from a man aged 18-30 years in good health and CMV-seropositive.

This sequence joins TRBV9 and TRBJ1-5; TRBD1 is a possible D gene (6 bases). The germline CDR1 and CDR2 sequences are SGDLS and YYNGEE. V was trimmed by 3 bases and J by 6 bases, leaving 13 bases between them. CDR3 length: 14 amino acids. The DNA of the CDR3 is TGTGCCAGCAGCGACAGGGTTGGGGCTCAGCCCCAGCATTTT. Translation: CASSDRVGAQPQHF. The whole variable domain, remainder taken from reference TRBV9 and TRBJ1-5, is DSGVTQTPKHLITATGQRVTLRCSPRSGDLSVYWYQQSLDQGLQFLIQYYNGEERAKGNILERFSAQQFPDLHSELNLSSLELGDSALYFCASSDRVGAQPQHFGDGTRLSIL.

The sample holds one count of this clone. The chain is built from TRBV11-2 and TRBJ2-2, with D possibly TRBD1 on 6 matching bases. This CDR3 region has 16 residues. Per germline, CDR1 SGHAT and CDR2 FQNNGV. Trimming cost V 6 bases and J 4 bases, with 18 bases left between them. CDR3 amino acids: CASRGNRVSFTGELFF. Written as DNA, the CDR3 is TGTGCCAGCAGGGGGAACAGGGTCAGCTTCACCGGGGAGCTGTTTTTT.

The chain carries TRBV18 and TRBJ1-6; 9 nucleotides align to TRBD1. Germline loops: CDR1 KGHSH, CDR2 LQKENI. The CDR3 consists of 16 residues. With V trimmed by 3 bases and J by 3 bases, 3 bases remained unmatched. The CDR3 protein is CASSPPTGGYNSPLHF. DNA of the CDR3: TGTGCCAGCTCACCCCCGACAGGGGGCTATAATTCACCCCTCCACTTT.

V gene TRBV5-1 combines with J gene TRBJ2-3, with 7 nucleotides matching TRBD2. CDR3 size: 18 residues. The V gene end was trimmed by 4 bases and the J gene end by 3 bases; junction bases not matched to a gene: 17. Germline V gene sequence: CDR1 SGHRS, CDR2 YFSETQ. In DNA form, the CDR3 reads TGCGCCAGCAGCCTTGAACCCTTACTAGCGTCGGGGACAGATACGCAGTATTTT. It is translated as CASSLEPLLASGTDTQYF.

The chain is built from TRBV28 and TRBJ1-4; 7 nucleotides match TRBD1. The CDR3 totals 15 residues. The ends lost 6 bases at V and 5 bases at J; junction bases unmatched: 9. CDR1 and CDR2 (germline): MDHEN, SYDVKM. CDR3: CASSPTTGPNEKLFF. The CDR3 nucleotides are TGTGCCAGCAGCCCTACGACAGGGCCAAATGAAAAACTGTTTTTT.

This clone occurred a few times. This chain uses TRBV27 with TRBJ2-3; 10 bases match TRBD2. The CDR3 is 18 residues long. J gave up 4 bases and V 1 base, and 11 bases lay outside the gene matches. Germline V lookup: CDR1 MNHEY, CDR2 SMNVEV (reference sequence). The CDR3: CASSLYPSPSGGPDTQYF. Here the CDR3 DNA reads TGTGCCAGCAGTTTATATCCTTCACCTAGCGGGGGACCAGATACGCAGTATTTT.

V usage is TRBV30 and J usage is TRBJ1-4; D remains unclear. V was pared by 2 bases and J by 9 bases, with 7 bases between. The CDR3 is made up of 11 amino acids. Germline values: CDR1 GTSNPN, CDR2 SVGIG (reference sequence). CDR3 protein: CAWSSIKKLFF. Written as DNA, the CDR3 is TGTGCCTGGAGTAGCATAAAAAAACTGTTTTTT.

This chain uses TRBV12-5 with TRBJ2-2, with TRBD2 identical over 8 bases. Germline V gives CDR1 LGHNT, CDR2 FRNRAP. The trim removed 8 bases at V and 7 bases at J, leaving 3 bases unmatched. The CDR3 consists of 12 residues. The CDR3 region is CASLRGGGELFF. CDR3 DNA sequence: TGTGCTAGTCTTCGGGGGGGCGGGGAGCTGTTTTTT.

J is TRBJ1-2 and V is TRBV9, with D tentatively TRBD1 (6 bases). The V gene's germline CDR1 is SGDLS and CDR2 YYNGEE. V dropped 4 bases and J dropped 2 bases, with 9 bases sitting between them. The CDR3 is made up of 13 amino acids. CDR3 DNA sequence: TGTGCCAGCAGCCCCGACAGGAACTATGGCTACACCTTC. Its protein product is CASSPDRNYGYTF.

The chain joins TRBV28 to TRBJ1-5, with 7 nucleotides matching TRBD1. This CDR3 has 15 residues. Germline V CDR1 and CDR2: MDHEN, SYDVKM. The V gene end was trimmed by 5 bases and the J gene end by 4 bases; junction bases not matched to a gene: 8. The CDR3 loop reads CASSPRGQLNQPQHF. The CDR3 nucleotides are TGTGCCAGCAGTCCTCGGGGACAGCTTAATCAGCCCCAGCATTTT. Complete variable domain (other parts from reference TRBV28 and TRBJ1-5): DVKVTQSSRYLVKRTGEKVFLECVQDMDHENMFWYRQDPGLGLRLIYFSYDVKMKEKGDIPEGYSVSREKKERFSLILESASTNQTSMYLCASSPRGQLNQPQHFGDGTRLSIL.

The genes are TRBV5-1 and TRBJ1-2; D unresolved. V was shortened by 0 bases and J by 0 bases, with 9 bases between the two germline ends. In germline, CDR1 is SGHRS, CDR2 YFSETQ. This CDR3 spans 15 amino acids. The CDR3, as DNA: TGCGCCAGCAGCTTGGAGGGAGCGGCTAACTATGGCTACACCTTC. Translated, it gives CASSLEGAANYGYTF.